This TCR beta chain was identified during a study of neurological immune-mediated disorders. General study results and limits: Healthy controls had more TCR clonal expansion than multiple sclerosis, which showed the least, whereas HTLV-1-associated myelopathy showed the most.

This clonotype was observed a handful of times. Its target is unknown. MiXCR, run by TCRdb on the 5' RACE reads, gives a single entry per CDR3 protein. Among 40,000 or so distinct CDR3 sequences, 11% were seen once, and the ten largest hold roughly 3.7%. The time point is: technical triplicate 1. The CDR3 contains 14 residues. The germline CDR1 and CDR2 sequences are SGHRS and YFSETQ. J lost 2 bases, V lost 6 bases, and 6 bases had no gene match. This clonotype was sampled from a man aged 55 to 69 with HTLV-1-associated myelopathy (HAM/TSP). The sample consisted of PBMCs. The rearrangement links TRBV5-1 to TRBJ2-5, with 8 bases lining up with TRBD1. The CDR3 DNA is TGCGCCAGCAAAATAGGACAGGGACAAGAGACCCAGTACTTC. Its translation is CASKIGQGQETQYF. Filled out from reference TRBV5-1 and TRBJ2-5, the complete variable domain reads KAGVTQTPRYLIKTRGQQVTLSCSPISGHRSVSWYQQTPGQGLQFLFEYFSETQRNKGNFPGRFSGRQFSNSRSEMNVSTLELGDSALYLCASKIGQGQETQYFGPGTRLLVL.